Given below is one T cell receptor (beta chain) in context. Its antigen remains unidentified. This specimen comes from a study of T cells in localized non-small cell lung cancer. General study points: It was uninvolved adjacent lung that showed the highest T cell clonality, exceeding tumor. Density of T cells in blood, when higher, went with longer overall survival.

CDR3 length equals 13 residues. V was trimmed by 0 bases and J by 11 bases, leaving 14 bases between them. Per germline, CDR1 KGHSH and CDR2 LQKENI. TCRdb's table, derived via immunoSEQ multiplex PCR, lists solely in-frame clones and lacks some. This table holds 75,000 to 95,000 clones, approximately 88% found once. The clonotype comes from a man aged 40 to 69 with stage I squamous cell lung carcinoma. Sequencing was performed on peripheral blood, taken before any cancer treatment. This chain joins TRBV18 and TRBJ2-7; D might be TRBD1 or TRBD2, each matching 5 bases. The CDR3 DNA sequence: TGTGCCAGCTCACCACCCTCTGGGGGAGTGAAGTACTTC. It specifies CASSPPSGGVKYF.